Listed here are 25 T cell receptor beta chains from one sample, sequenced in a study of response to subunit inactivated influenza vaccine. Each CDR3 protein is one row after TCRdb ran MiXCR on the RT-PCR reads. The sample lists about 540,000 distinct CDR3 sequences, around 13% occurring once. Sequenced material: PBMCs from blood, taken 11 to 12 days after vaccination. These receptors originate from a man aged 45-60 years who received an inactivated influenza vaccine.

V usage is TRBV9 and J usage is TRBJ1-1; the D gene is possibly TRBD1 (5 bases). Trimming took off 4 bases at V and 1 base at J, with 29 bases between the two ends. The germline gives CDR1 SGDLS, CDR2 YYNGEE. This CDR3 region has 20 residues. The CDR3 sequence: CASSFTPLGGTPAPNTEAFF. For the CDR3, the DNA is TGTGCCAGCAGCTTCACCCCTCTGGGGGGGACCCCGGCCCCGAACACTGAAGCTTTCTTT. Filled out from reference TRBV9 and TRBJ1-1, the complete variable domain reads DSGVTQTPKHLITATGQRVTLRCSPRSGDLSVYWYQQSLDQGLQFLIQYYNGEERAKGNILERFSAQQFPDLHSELNLSSLELGDSALYFCASSFTPLGGTPAPNTEAFFGQGTRLTVV.

This clonotype was seen a handful of times. The J gene is TRBJ2-1, the V gene TRBV6-2 or TRBV6-3; either TRBD1 or TRBD2 may fit D (6 bases each). The CDR3 is 17 amino acids. Trimming left V 2 bases short and J 3 bases short, with 17 bases between. Germline V lookup: CDR1 MNHEY, CDR2 SVGEGT. This CDR3 reads CASSYHPTGGGYNEQFF. As DNA, the CDR3 is TGTGCCAGCAGTTACCACCCCACCGGGGGCGGCTACAATGAGCAGTTCTTC.

The J gene is TRBJ2-1, the V gene TRBV9; a possible D gene is TRBD2 (5 bases). CDR3 size: 15 residues. The germline V gene has CDR1 SGDLS and CDR2 YYNGEE. V lost 0 bases, J lost 9 bases, and 16 bases lay in between. For the CDR3, the DNA is TGTGCCAGCAGCGTAGTTCCTGAGGGAGAGGGTGAGCAGTTCTTC. Amino acids: CASSVVPEGEGEQFF.

This chain joins TRBV20-1 and TRBJ2-1, with D hard to call. Trimming removed 6 bases at V and 5 bases at J, with 14 bases between. The CDR3 consists of 13 residues. The germline V gene encodes CDR1 DFQATT and CDR2 SNEGSKA (reference sequence). The CDR3 bases are TGCAGTGCCCCGAGGACCCTTAACAATGAGCAGTTCTTC. It yields the protein CSAPRTLNNEQFF.

This clonotype was picked up a small number of times. This sequence joins TRBV11-2 and TRBJ1-6, with 7 bases fitting TRBD1. The CDR3 consists of 14 residues. V was pared by 4 bases and J by 7 bases, with 4 bases of the junction left unmatched. CDR1 and CDR2 (germline): SGHAT, FQNNGV. The CDR3 region has the DNA TGTGCCAGCAGCTCCGGCAGGGGGAATTCACCCCTCCACTTT. Protein sequence: CASSSGRGNSPLHF.

The CDR3 here is CASSPRQGGAAYNEQFF. The CDR3 DNA reads TGTGCCAGCTCACCACGCCAGGGGGGGGCCGCCTACAATGAGCAGTTCTTC. The gene calls are TRBV18 and TRBJ2-1; D may match TRBD1 or TRBD2 (7 bases each). There are 17 residues in the CDR3. V dropped 1 base and J dropped 2 bases, with 15 bases sitting between them. CDR1 is KGHSH and CDR2 is LQKENI in the germline V gene.

V and J are TRBV6-5 and TRBJ2-7, with D perhaps TRBD1 (5 bases). This CDR3 region has 15 residues. Germline V lookup: CDR1 MNHEY, CDR2 SVGAGI. V was trimmed by 0 bases and J by 1 base, leaving 10 bases between them. As DNA, the CDR3 is TGTGCCAGCAGTTACTCAGCAGGGTGGTCCTACGAGCAGTACTTC. Its protein product is CASSYSAGWSYEQYF.

This clonotype appeared a few times. The rearrangement joins TRBV7-8 to TRBJ1-1; D gene uncertain. Germline V gene lookup returns CDR1 SGHVS and CDR2 FQNEAQ. The CDR3 length is 15 residues. The V and J ends lost 4 bases and 4 bases respectively, with 16 bases between them. The chain's CDR3 is CASSSQTAGSTEAFF. The CDR3 bases are TGTGCCAGCAGCTCCCAGACGGCGGGGAGCACTGAAGCTTTCTTT.

V usage is TRBV27 and J usage is TRBJ2-3; 7 bases are a match to TRBD1. CDR1 and CDR2 (germline): MNHEY, SMNVEV (reference sequence). The CDR3 contains 15 residues. Trimming removed 6 bases from V and 1 base from J; junction bases left unmatched: 7. CDR3 bases: TGTGCCAGCAGCAACAGGGGCGGACGCACAGATACGCAGTATTTT. Translating it yields CASSNRGGRTDTQYF.

The CDR3 loop reads CASSQFLGPSGYQETQYF. Written as DNA, the CDR3 is TGTGCCAGCAGCCAGTTCCTGGGGCCTAGCGGGTACCAAGAGACCCAGTACTTC. The chain recombines TRBV14 with TRBJ2-5, with 8 bases that match TRBD2. This CDR3 comprises 18 residues. Trimming cost V 3 bases and J 0 bases; bases outside gene matches: 12. Per germline, CDR1 SGHDN and CDR2 FVKESK.

This clonotype appeared a few times. The rearrangement links TRBV9 to TRBJ1-2; D not certain. Germline V CDR1 and CDR2: SGDLS, YYNGEE. The CDR3 consists of 15 residues. V lost 0 bases and J lost 4, with 13 bases in between. For the CDR3, the DNA is TGTGCCAGCAGCGTAGGAAGTCACAGAGGCTATGGCTACACCTTC. This codes for CASSVGSHRGYGYTF.

This clonotype was observed a handful of times. The gene calls are TRBV12-3 or TRBV12-4 and TRBJ2-1, with 8 nucleotides matching TRBD1. V lost 1 base to trimming and J lost 6 bases; unmatched junction nucleotides: 2. CDR3 size: 14 residues. CDR3 region: CASSLGGQVNEQFF. In DNA, the CDR3 is TGTGCCAGCAGTTTAGGGGGACAGGTCAATGAGCAGTTCTTC.

The table lists this clonotype with a few counts. This chain connects TRBV5-1 to TRBJ1-4; D is unresolved. Germline assignment: CDR1 SGHRS and CDR2 YFSETQ. The CDR3 is made up of 15 amino acids. Trimming pared 2 bases from V and 5 bases from J, leaving 13 bases between. The CDR3: CASSFNTFRNEKLFF. The CDR3 DNA reads TGCGCCAGCAGCTTCAACACCTTCAGGAATGAAAAACTGTTTTTT.

This clonotype has ten or more counts. The chain joins TRBV12-3 or TRBV12-4 to TRBJ1-2; D call uncertain. This CDR3 has 16 residues. Trimming removed 5 bases from V and 8 bases from J, with 24 bases in between. The CDR3 sequence is CASSIRPPGNPGGYTF. CDR3 coding DNA: TGTGCCAGCAGTATTAGACCCCCTGGCAATCCAGGAGGCTACACCTTC.

This clonotype was observed a few times. The chain recombines TRBV2 with TRBJ2-1, with D unclear. V was clipped by 2 bases and J by 0 bases, with 11 bases between them. Germline CDR1 is SNHLY and CDR2 is FYNNEI. The CDR3 length is 16 residues. The CDR3 bases are TGTGCCAGCAGTGAATTGCTGTACAGCTCCTACAATGAGCAGTTCTTC. Translation: CASSELLYSSYNEQFF.

This clonotype has a count of ten or more. CDR3 in DNA: TGTGCCAGCAGTAATCAGGGGGCACCTCTACCGTTCTTC. This sequence encodes CASSNQGAPLPFF. J is TRBJ2-1 and V is TRBV28, with TRBD1 matching 8 bases. Germline V gives CDR1 MDHEN, CDR2 SYDVKM. With V trimmed by 5 bases and J by 15 bases, 12 bases remained unmatched. The CDR3 extends over 13 amino acids.

The rearrangement links TRBV15 to TRBJ2-5, with D perhaps being TRBD1 or TRBD2 (5 bases each). The V end lost 4 bases, the J end lost 4 bases, and 7 bases lay between the germline ends. Germline V CDR1 and CDR2: LNHNV, YYDKDF (reference sequence). The CDR3 has 12 residues. CDR3 in amino acids: CATSKGRETQYF. In DNA, the CDR3 is TGTGCCACCAGCAAGGGGAGAGAGACCCAGTACTTC. The whole variable domain, remainder taken from reference TRBV15 and TRBJ2-5, is DAMVIQNPRYQVTQFGKPVTLSCSQTLNHNVMYWYQQKSSQAPKLLFHYYDKDFNNEADTPDNFQSRRPNTSFCFLDIRSPGLGDTAMYLCATSKGRETQYFGPGTRLLVL.

This clonotype was recorded a few times. The gene calls are TRBV7-9 and TRBJ1-1; no definite D call. The CDR3 is made up of 13 amino acids. The germline CDR1 and CDR2 sequences are SEHNR and FQNEAQ (reference sequence). Trimming removed 5 bases from V and 5 bases from J, with 12 bases in between. As DNA, the CDR3 is TGTGCCAGCAGCCCACCATCGGCTACTGAAGCTTTCTTT. It yields the protein CASSPPSATEAFF.

This clonotype has just a few counts. The chain has TRBV20-1 and TRBJ2-7, with a possible D match to TRBD1 (6 bases). The CDR3 spans 14 residues. CDR1 DFQATT and CDR2 SNEGSKA come from the germline V gene (reference sequence). V was trimmed by 2 bases and J by 6 bases, leaving 17 bases between them. The CDR3 region is CSARTAAQGLEQYF. The CDR3 DNA reads TGCAGTGCTAGAACGGCGGCCCAGGGGCTCGAGCAGTACTTC.

The J gene is TRBJ2-1, the V gene TRBV24-1, with 7 positions matching TRBD1. Germline V CDR1 and CDR2: KGHDR, SFDVKD. Germline trimming cut 4 bases from V and 3 bases from J; bases unmatched to any gene: 14. The CDR3 runs to 18 residues. The CDR3 DNA sequence: TGTGCCACCAGTGACCCGACCCCCGACAGGGCAGGCTACAATGAGCAGTTCTTC. Amino acid sequence: CATSDPTPDRAGYNEQFF.

This clonotype was counted at least ten times. CDR3 bases: TGTGCCAGCAGCTTGGTCCTATCCTACAATGAGCAGTTCTTC. This codes for CASSLVLSYNEQFF. V is TRBV7-2 and J is TRBJ2-1, with D uncertain. The CDR3 has 14 amino acids. V dropped 3 bases and J dropped 1 base, with 7 bases sitting between them. In germline, CDR1 is SGHTA, CDR2 FQGNSA.

CDR3 in DNA: TGCAGTGCCACAGGGGCTGGAAACACCATATATTTT. Amino acid sequence: CSATGAGNTIYF. The rearrangement joins TRBV20-1 to TRBJ1-3, with 7 bases identical to TRBD1. Germline values: CDR1 DFQATT, CDR2 SNEGSKA (reference sequence). This CDR3 contains 12 residues. V shed 6 bases and J 2 bases; nucleotides not matched to a gene: 1.

This clonotype occurred a few times. The chain combines TRBV7-9 with TRBJ1-1; tentative D call: TRBD1 (5 bases). The germline V gene has CDR1 SEHNR and CDR2 FQNEAQ (reference sequence). The V end was cut by 5 bases, the J end by 6 bases, with 16 bases between. CDR3 length: 14 amino acids. The CDR3 reads CASSKGTVGPEAFF. For the CDR3, the DNA is TGTGCCAGCAGCAAAGGGACCGTTGGACCTGAAGCTTTCTTT.

This sequence joins TRBV2 and TRBJ1-4; 8 bases fit TRBD1. The CDR3 is 15 amino acids. Germline V gene lookup returns CDR1 SNHLY and CDR2 FYNNEI. V lost 6 bases and J lost 6; bases outside the gene matches: 9. DNA for the CDR3: TGTGCCAGCAGCGTGCCGGGACAGGAATATGAAAAACTGTTTTTT. As protein: CASSVPGQEYEKLFF.

This clonotype was observed many times. The gene calls are TRBV5-1 and TRBJ2-7; TRBD2 agrees at 9 bases. Trimming cost V 5 bases and J 3 bases; bases outside gene matches: 9. This CDR3 is 15 amino acids long. Germline V gives CDR1 SGHRS, CDR2 YFSETQ. CDR3 bases: TGCGCCAGCAGTTCCACCGGGACTAGCTTCTACGAGCAGTACTTC. It specifies CASSSTGTSFYEQYF.